This T cell receptor (beta chain) was recorded in a study of T cells in tuberculosis. The study, taken as a whole, reports: Smaller alpha distances in active tuberculosis partly reflected shorter CDR3-alpha lengths. Smaller distances to GMM-specific TCRs suggested their expansion in active tuberculosis. A GMM-specific repertoire classifier reached 80% to 90% accuracy, AUROC 0.90.

This clone was detected once. Its antigen is as yet unknown. The repertoire was sequenced with immunoSEQ multiplex PCR; TCRdb's copy has only in-frame clones and lacks some. The table includes tens of thousands of clones, approximately 93% detected once. Unsorted cryopreserved PBMC were sequenced, averaging around 94,000 T cells per clinical donor. V was shortened by 4 bases and J by 6 bases, with 14 bases between the two germline ends. This CDR3 spans 13 amino acids. The germline CDR1 and CDR2 sequences are SGHRS and YFSETQ. The clonotype originates from a donor between 10 and 35 years old with latent tuberculosis or without tuberculosis infection. This chain connects TRBV5-1 to TRBJ2-7; tentatively, D is TRBD2 (6 bases). Sequencing input: PBMCs. CDR3 loop: CASSGTSKVEQYF. The CDR3 DNA reads TGCGCCAGCAGCGGTACTAGCAAGGTCGAGCAGTACTTC.